Presented here are 27 T cell receptor beta chains from one specimen sequenced in a study of shared clonotypes between healthy human individuals. Using immunoSEQ multiplex PCR, the repertoire was profiled, and TCRdb retains in-frame clones only, with some absent. The sample lists 300,000 or so clones, roughly 70% occurring once. Sequences were obtained from memory CD4+ T cells sorted from blood. Subset in this sample: CD45RA-negative fraction. These receptor sequences come from a man aged 30-40 years in good health.

V usage is TRBV19 and J usage is TRBJ2-2; possible D gene TRBD2, 6 bases. The germline V gene has CDR1 LNHDA and CDR2 SQIVND (reference sequence). Trimming stripped 6 bases from V and 5 bases from J, with 19 bases between. The CDR3 spans 16 residues. CDR3 amino acids: CASRNLGGVRTGELFF. Here the CDR3 DNA reads TGTGCCAGTAGAAACCTCGGGGGAGTCCGGACCGGGGAGCTGTTTTTT.

This clone occurred a few times. The CDR3 DNA is TGTGCCAGCAGTCCCAAGGAGACCCAGTACTTC. It encodes CASSPKETQYF. The rearrangement links TRBV7-9 to TRBJ2-5; D not certain. The CDR3 is 11 residues long. Germline V lookup: CDR1 SEHNR, CDR2 FQNEAQ (reference sequence). Trimming shortened V by 6 bases and J by 5 bases, and 7 bases separated the two germline ends.

The rearrangement joins TRBV5-1 to TRBJ1-1; D is undetermined. The CDR3 sequence is 13 residues long. Germline loops: CDR1 SGHRS, CDR2 YFSETQ. V was shortened by 0 bases and J by 5 bases, with 8 bases between the two germline ends. The DNA of the CDR3 is TGCGCCAGCAGCTTGGCCTTGAGTACTGAAGCTTTCTTT. It yields the protein CASSLALSTEAFF.

The V and J genes are TRBV7-3 and TRBJ2-1; a possible D gene is TRBD1 (6 bases). CDR1 is SGHTA and CDR2 is FQGTGA in the germline V gene. V lost 5 bases, J lost 5 bases, and 10 bases lay in between. The length of the CDR3 is 13 residues. The CDR3 bases are TGTGCCAGCAGCCTCTACAGGGACAATGAGCAGTTCTTC. As protein: CASSLYRDNEQFF.

The genes are TRBV2 and TRBJ2-6; D gene unclear. Trimming cost V 5 bases and J 2 bases, with 4 bases left between them. Germline assignment: CDR1 SNHLY and CDR2 FYNNEI. This CDR3 comprises 13 residues. Here the CDR3 reads CASSSAGANVLTF. CDR3 sequence (DNA): TGTGCCAGCAGTTCGGCTGGGGCCAACGTCCTGACTTTC.

This chain uses TRBV28 with TRBJ1-2; TRBD1 agrees at 7 bases. Germline CDR1 MDHEN, CDR2 SYDVKM. This CDR3 is 14 amino acids long. Trimming cost V 4 bases and J 3 bases; bases outside gene matches: 5. CDR3 nucleotides: TGTGCCAGCAGTTACTACAGGGGATACTATGGCTACACCTTC. It encodes CASSYYRGYYGYTF.

Ten or more counts support this clone. The chain recombines TRBV5-5 with TRBJ1-5, with 8 bases fitting TRBD1. This CDR3 region has 16 residues. Germline V gene data show CDR1 as SGHKS and CDR2 as YYEKEE (reference sequence). V was pared by 5 bases and J by 5 bases, with 12 bases of the junction left unmatched. The CDR3 nucleotides read TGTGCCAGCAGTCTTTCGAGACAGGGGTCTTATCAGCCCCAGCATTTT. Translated, it gives CASSLSRQGSYQPQHF.

The V gene is TRBV28, the J gene TRBJ2-7, with 16 bases that match TRBD2. The germline V gene encodes CDR1 MDHEN and CDR2 SYDVKM. This CDR3 has 17 residues. V lost 5 bases and J lost 2; bases outside the gene matches: 6. The CDR3 DNA is TGTGCCAGCAGTCAAACCGGGACTAGCGGGAGGGCCTACGAGCAGTACTTC. As protein: CASSQTGTSGRAYEQYF.

The chain has TRBV5-1 and TRBJ2-3; unclear D gene. The CDR3 is made up of 14 amino acids. V gave up 0 bases and J gave up 1 base, with 6 bases separating them. Germline CDR1 reads SGHRS; CDR2 reads YFSETQ. The CDR3 bases are TGCGCCAGCAGCTTGGACGGAGGCACAGATACGCAGTATTTT. Its translation: CASSLDGGTDTQYF.

Concerning this clone itself: This sample includes further DNA sequences coding for the same CDR3. V and J are TRBV5-1 and TRBJ1-5; D not resolved. CDR1 and CDR2 (germline): SGHRS, YFSETQ. This CDR3 comprises 13 residues. With 4 bases removed from V and 1 base from J, the gap between germline ends came to 6 bases. The DNA for the CDR3 is TGCGCCAGCAGCCGCGACAGCAATCAGCCCCAGCATTTT. Protein sequence: CASSRDSNQPQHF.

This clone showed up just once. The genes are TRBV28 and TRBJ1-4, with TRBD1 matching over 10 bases. The CDR3 has 15 residues. With V trimmed by 5 bases and J by 8 bases, 8 bases remained unmatched. Germline CDR1 is MDHEN and CDR2 is SYDVKM. The CDR3 DNA is TGTGCCAGCAGTGGCCAGGGGACAGGGGAGGAAAAACTGTTTTTT. The encoded protein is CASSGQGTGEEKLFF.

The gene calls are TRBV9 and TRBJ2-2, with 8 bases that match TRBD1. V gave up 4 bases and J gave up 1 base; unmatched junction bases: 3. Germline V gene sequence: CDR1 SGDLS, CDR2 YYNGEE. The CDR3 has 15 residues. Here the CDR3 DNA reads TGTGCCAGCAGCCAGGGGGCTTTGAACACCGGGGAGCTGTTTTTT. This gives the protein CASSQGALNTGELFF.

The rearrangement joins TRBV7-6 to TRBJ1-4, with TRBD1 matching 9 bases. V dropped 8 bases and J dropped 7; count of bases not matched to a gene: 14. CDR3 length: 16 residues. From germline, CDR1 is SGHVS and CDR2 FNYEAQ. The CDR3 loop reads CASSLTGTGFGEKLFF. CDR3 nucleotide sequence: TGTGCCAGCTCCTTAACCGGGACAGGGTTCGGTGAAAAACTGTTTTTT.

The V call is TRBV5-4, the J call TRBJ2-1, with 8 bases identical to TRBD2. This CDR3 spans 14 amino acids. V was clipped by 0 bases and J by 8 bases; unmatched bases: 4. In germline, CDR1 is SGHNT, CDR2 YYREEE (reference sequence). For the CDR3, the DNA is TGTGCCAGCAGCTTGGGCGGGAGGAGGGATGAGCAGTTCTTC. Its protein is CASSLGGRRDEQFF.

A remark on this clone: This sample also contains other DNA sequences that code for the same CDR3. The V call is TRBV6-1, the J call TRBJ2-5; 7 nucleotides align to TRBD1. The junction had 8 bases not matched to a gene; V was cut back by 5 bases and J by 5 bases. The germline CDR1 and CDR2 sequences are MNHNS and SASEGT. The CDR3 is 14 amino acids. The CDR3 region is CASSQRTGGETQYF. In nucleotides, the CDR3 is TGTGCCAGCAGTCAAAGGACAGGCGGGGAGACCCAGTACTTC.

This clone was observed a few times. The chain has TRBV9 and TRBJ2-3; TRBD1 agrees at 8 bases. V was clipped by 3 bases and J by 1 base; unmatched bases: 10. CDR1 SGDLS and CDR2 YYNGEE come from the germline V gene. The length of the CDR3 is 17 residues. The CDR3, as DNA: TGTGCCAGCAGCGCCCGCGTTCCGGGACAGGGCACAGATACGCAGTATTTT. Translated: CASSARVPGQGTDTQYF.

As for this clone: The sample holds other DNA sequences that translate to the same CDR3. This CDR3 reads CASSQLTSGSNEQFF. The CDR3 nucleotides are TGTGCCAGCAGCCAACTGACTAGCGGGAGCAATGAGCAGTTCTTC. This rearrangement joins TRBV14 to TRBJ2-1, with 12 bases that match TRBD2. Germline V lookup: CDR1 SGHDN, CDR2 FVKESK. The CDR3 has 15 residues. The J segment lost 6 bases and the V segment lost 2 bases, leaving 2 bases of the junction unmatched.

This rearrangement joins TRBV6-1 to TRBJ2-1; 11 bases fit TRBD2. Germline V gene sequence: CDR1 MNHNS, CDR2 SASEGT. Unmatched junction bases numbered 7, after V lost 3 bases and J lost 9 bases. This CDR3 has 15 residues. The CDR3 protein is CASSESSGRLGEQFF. Here the CDR3 DNA reads TGTGCCAGCAGTGAGTCTAGCGGGAGGTTGGGTGAGCAGTTCTTC.

The chain links TRBV28 to TRBJ1-1; D is ambiguous. Germline V lookup: CDR1 MDHEN, CDR2 SYDVKM. Trimming took off 3 bases at V and 10 bases at J, with 33 bases between the two ends. The CDR3 extends over 19 amino acids. Here the CDR3 reads CASSFSYSPDGRRVEVAFF. Written as DNA, the CDR3 is TGTGCCAGCAGTTTTTCGTATAGCCCCGACGGCAGGCGGGTCGAAGTAGCTTTCTTT. The entire variable domain, with the rest obtained from reference TRBV28 and TRBJ1-1, is as follows: DVKVTQSSRYLVKRTGEKVFLECVQDMDHENMFWYRQDPGLGLRLIYFSYDVKMKEKGDIPEGYSVSREKKERFSLILESASTNQTSMYLCASSFSYSPDGRRVEVAFFGQGTRLTVV.

Of note for this clone: Other DNA sequences from this sample encode an identical CDR3 as well. The chain couples TRBV20-1 to TRBJ2-7; D is uncertain. CDR3 length equals 11 residues. CDR1 is DFQATT, CDR2 SNEGSKA, per germline (reference sequence). Trimming took off 1 base at V and 3 bases at J, with 4 bases between the two ends. This chain's CDR3 is CSARGGYEQYF. The CDR3 bases are TGCAGTGCTAGAGGGGGCTACGAGCAGTACTTC.

This rearrangement joins TRBV18 to TRBJ2-1, with D possibly TRBD2 on 5 matching bases. The CDR3 has 13 amino acids. Trimming stripped 4 bases from V and 13 bases from J, with 17 bases between. Germline V gene sequence: CDR1 KGHSH, CDR2 LQKENI. The CDR3 protein is CASSREDSGKQFF. The CDR3 DNA is TGTGCCAGCTCACGCGAGGACTCCGGGAAACAGTTCTTC.

This clone was counted a single time. The chain links TRBV10-3 to TRBJ2-3; D might be TRBD1 (6 bases). The CDR3 consists of 13 residues. The V end lost 11 bases, the J end lost 2 bases, and 14 bases lay between the germline ends. Germline CDR1 reads ENHRY; CDR2 reads SYGVKD. CDR3 amino acids: CASGSGVTDTQYF. The CDR3 bases are TGTGCCTCCGGGTCAGGGGTCACAGATACGCAGTATTTT.

The genes are TRBV2 and TRBJ2-2; D call uncertain. The CDR3 is made up of 14 amino acids. CDR1 is SNHLY, CDR2 FYNNEI, per germline. V lost 2 bases to trimming and J lost 6 bases, with 10 bases between them. Written as DNA, the CDR3 is TGTGCCAGCAGTGAATTAGGTATTCCCGGGGAGCTGTTTTTT. This codes for CASSELGIPGELFF.

Worth noting for this clone: At the DNA level, this CDR3 is encoded by other sequences in the same sample as well. This chain links TRBV6-5 with TRBJ2-3; the D is unclear. The V gene's germline CDR1 is MNHEY and CDR2 SVGAGI. Trimming took off 8 bases at V and 0 bases at J, with 6 bases between the two ends. CDR3 size: 12 residues. The CDR3 DNA follows: TGTGCCAGCGGTTCCAGCACAGATACGCAGTATTTT. Its protein is CASGSSTDTQYF.

This clone was seen just once. This chain joins TRBV14 and TRBJ1-4; a weak D match, TRBD1 (5 bases). V was cut by 0 bases and J by 0 bases, with 8 bases left in between. The length of the CDR3 is 16 residues. Germline CDR1 and CDR2: SGHDN and FVKESK. In nucleotides, the CDR3 is TGTGCCAGCAGCCAAGATGGGGGGGCAACTAATGAAAAACTGTTTTTT. This sequence encodes CASSQDGGATNEKLFF.

The chain recombines TRBV29-1 with TRBJ2-3, with D possibly being TRBD2 (5 bases). Germline V gives CDR1 SQVTM, CDR2 ANQGSEA. The CDR3 sequence is 14 residues long. CDR3 protein: CSHRRGRDTDTQYF. Written as DNA, the CDR3 is TGCAGTCACCGTCGGGGAAGGGACACAGATACGCAGTATTTT.

This chain connects TRBV5-4 to TRBJ2-5; 8 positions match TRBD1. Germline CDR1 is SGHNT and CDR2 is YYREEE (reference sequence). The CDR3 is 14 residues long. V shed 4 bases and J 4 bases; nucleotides not matched to a gene: 6. CDR3 coding DNA: TGTGCCAGCAGCCAGCGCACAGGGGGAGAGACCCAGTACTTC. Residues: CASSQRTGGETQYF. The complete variable domain, with remaining parts taken from reference TRBV5-4 and TRBJ2-5, reads ETGVTQSPTHLIKTRGQQVTLRCSSQSGHNTVSWYQQALGQGPQFIFQYYREEENGRGNFPPRFSGLQFPNYSSELNVNALELDDSALYLCASSQRTGGETQYFGPGTRLLVL.